This TCR beta chain came from a study of OX40 agonist ivuxolimab in advanced cancers. Study at large: Head and neck, renal cell, melanoma or hepatocellular carcinoma were the cancers that dose-escalation patients had. Enrollees could have had prior anti-PD-1, anti-PD-L1 or anti-CTLA-4 therapy, which 30% to 50% had received.

General study points: Both CD4+ and CD8+ T cell populations in blood had undergone clonal expansion by week 6 at 0.1 to 3.0 mg/kg. CD8+ T cells showed, on average, more clonal expansion than CD4+ cells.

Only in-frame clones appear in the TCRdb table, and some are missing; sequencing was by immunoSEQ multiplex PCR. Of about 67,000 clones in the sample, 80% to 95% are singletons; the top ten hold about 12%. Germline CDR1 and CDR2: MNHEY and SVGAGI. V shed 4 bases, J shed 10 bases, and the junction held 10 bases outside the gene matches. CDR3 length equals 16 residues. About this clone itself: Antigen: not known.

Source: CD4+ or CD8+ T cells sorted from blood, taken in a trial of the OX40 agonist ivuxolimab. This sequence was found in an adult with an advanced solid tumor such as melanoma, head and neck, liver or kidney cancer. The V gene is TRBV6-5, the J gene TRBJ2-1; 13 bases agree with TRBD2. The CDR3 sequence: CASSSPPTSGRPEQFF. Written as DNA, the CDR3 is TGTGCCAGCAGTTCGCCCCCGACTAGCGGGAGGCCGGAGCAGTTCTTC.